A single sample gave rise to the 12 T cell receptor beta chains below, sequenced in a study of T cells in tuberculosis. Cells were sorted from thawed PBMC rested overnight and stained with GMM-loaded CD1B tetramer, viability dye and anti-CD3. The lipid loaded on the CD1B tetramers was C32 glucose monomycolate from Rhodococcus equi. Generated by immunoSEQ multiplex PCR, the TCRdb table keeps only in-frame clones and is missing some. The table lists tens of thousands of clones, more than 75% of them singletons. The specimen sequenced was CD1b-GMM tetramer-negative cells sorted from PBMCs. All receptors derive from an adult woman with latent tuberculosis.

This chain joins TRBV5-4 and TRBJ2-2, with 9 positions matching TRBD1. CDR1 and CDR2 from the germline V gene are SGHNT and YYREEE (reference sequence). V was clipped by 5 bases and J by 2 bases; unmatched bases: 7. This CDR3 contains 16 residues. This CDR3 reads CASSSGTGFNTGELFF. The CDR3 DNA reads TGTGCCAGCAGTTCCGGGACAGGGTTTAACACCGGGGAGCTGTTTTTT.

This chain joins TRBV5-4 and TRBJ1-2, with TRBD1 matching over 9 bases. Germline V CDR1 and CDR2: SGHNT, YYREEE (reference sequence). The CDR3 length is 13 residues. V lost 4 bases and J lost 6; bases outside the gene matches: 4. The CDR3 loop reads CASSPDRGHGYTF. For the CDR3, the DNA is TGTGCCAGCAGCCCGGACAGGGGACATGGCTACACCTTC.

This clone was seen just once. The rearrangement uses TRBV27 and TRBJ2-3; 8 bases are shared with TRBD2. The length of the CDR3 is 19 residues. The V and J ends lost 5 bases and 3 bases, in that order; junction bases with no gene match: 19. The germline V gene has CDR1 MNHEY and CDR2 SMNVEV (reference sequence). The CDR3 reads CASSPLGLGGVGWTDTQYF. Here the CDR3 DNA reads TGTGCCAGCAGTCCTCTGGGACTAGGGGGGGTGGGGTGGACAGATACGCAGTATTTT.

This clone was seen only a few times. The chain carries TRBV6-4 and TRBJ2-2; 7 bases are a match to TRBD1. The CDR3 spans 15 residues. V was pared by 6 bases and J by 2 bases, with 6 bases of the junction left unmatched. The V gene's germline CDR1 is MRHNA and CDR2 SNTAGT. CDR3 coding DNA: TGTGCCAGCAGCCGGGACAGCGATAACACCGGGGAGCTGTTTTTT. This gives the protein CASSRDSDNTGELFF.

A word on this clone: The same CDR3 arises from other DNA sequences in this sample as well. J is TRBJ1-2 and V is TRBV5-1; 8 bases fit TRBD1. The V and J ends lost 2 bases and 3 bases, in that order; junction bases with no gene match: 3. The CDR3 extends over 14 amino acids. Germline lookup yields CDR1 SGHRS and CDR2 YFSETQ. The CDR3 DNA follows: TGCGCCAGCAGCTTAGGACAGGGTGACTATGGCTACACCTTC. Translated, it gives CASSLGQGDYGYTF.

The rearrangement uses TRBV6-4 and TRBJ2-1; a weak D match, TRBD1 (5 bases). This CDR3 comprises 14 residues. V lost 6 bases to trimming and J lost 6 bases, with 15 bases between them. The germline CDR1 and CDR2 sequences are MRHNA and SNTAGT. The CDR3 reads CASSWAPQGNEQFF. The CDR3 region has the DNA TGTGCCAGCAGCTGGGCACCTCAGGGCAATGAGCAGTTCTTC.

Remarks on this clone: Sequence at one end of the junction differs from germline and may be a read error. The chain uses TRBV5-1 and TRBJ2-7; D is undetermined. Per germline, CDR1 SGHRS and CDR2 YFSETQ. CDR3 length: 10 residues. The CDR3 region is CASSLGGWCF. Written as DNA, the CDR3 is TGCGCCAGCAGCTTGGGCGGCTGGTGCTTC.

This clone appeared once. The V call is TRBV7-9, the J call TRBJ1-6; D call uncertain. Germline CDR1 and CDR2: SEHNR and FQNEAQ (reference sequence). The CDR3 length is 12 residues. Trimming cost V 7 bases and J 9 bases, with 10 bases left between them. In DNA, the CDR3 is TGTGCCAGCAACGGGGAGGGTTCACCCCTCCACTTT. This translates into CASNGEGSPLHF.

This clone was seen only once. V and J are TRBV19 and TRBJ1-6; unclear D gene. Looked up from germline, CDR1 is LNHDA and CDR2 is SQIVND (reference sequence). Deletions cut 7 bases from V and 6 bases from J, with 19 bases between. The CDR3 loop spans 16 amino acids. Here the CDR3 reads CASTTGGRLTNSPLHF. CDR3 bases: TGTGCCAGTACCACCGGCGGCAGACTCACTAATTCACCCCTCCACTTT.

This chain connects TRBV10-3 to TRBJ2-1; 10 nucleotides agree with TRBD2. V gave up 1 base and J gave up 0 bases; unmatched junction bases: 3. From germline, CDR1 is ENHRY and CDR2 SYGVKD. The CDR3 loop spans 17 amino acids. The CDR3 loop reads CAISEFSGGSSYNEQFF. CDR3 coding DNA: TGTGCCATCAGTGAGTTTAGCGGGGGGAGCTCCTACAATGAGCAGTTCTTC.

The chain combines TRBV7-6 with TRBJ2-6; tentative D call: TRBD2 (6 bases). Trimming removed 4 bases from V and 4 bases from J, with 17 bases in between. Germline lookup yields CDR1 SGHVS and CDR2 FNYEAQ. The CDR3 has 17 amino acids. CDR3 in DNA: TGTGCCAGCAGCTCCTGGGACTTGCCGGTCGGGGCCAACGTCCTGACTTTC. It yields the protein CASSSWDLPVGANVLTF.

This chain joins TRBV5-4 and TRBJ2-3, with D maybe TRBD2 (6 bases). Germline CDR1 is SGHNT and CDR2 is YYREEE (reference sequence). V lost 1 base and J lost 2, with 11 bases in between. CDR3 length: 15 amino acids. The CDR3 DNA sequence: TGTGCCAGCAGCTTGTCACTAGCCCACACAGATACGCAGTATTTT. It codes for CASSLSLAHTDTQYF. Looking up the rest from reference TRBV5-4 and TRBJ2-3 gives the full variable domain: ETGVTQSPTHLIKTRGQQVTLRCSSQSGHNTVSWYQQALGQGPQFIFQYYREEENGRGNFPPRFSGLQFPNYSSELNVNALELDDSALYLCASSLSLAHTDTQYFGPGTRLTVL.